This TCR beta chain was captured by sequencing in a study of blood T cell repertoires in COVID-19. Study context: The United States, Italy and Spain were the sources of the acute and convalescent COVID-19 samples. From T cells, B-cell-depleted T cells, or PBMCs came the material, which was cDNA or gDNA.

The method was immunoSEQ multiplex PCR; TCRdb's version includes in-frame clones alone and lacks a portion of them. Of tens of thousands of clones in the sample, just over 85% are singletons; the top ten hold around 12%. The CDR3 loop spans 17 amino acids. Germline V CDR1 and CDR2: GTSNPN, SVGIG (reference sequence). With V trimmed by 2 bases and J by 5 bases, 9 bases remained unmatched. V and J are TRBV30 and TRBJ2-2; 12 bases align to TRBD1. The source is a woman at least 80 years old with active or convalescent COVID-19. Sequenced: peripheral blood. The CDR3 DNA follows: TGTGCCTGGAGTACCTGGGGACAGGGGGCGCAAACCGGGGAGCTGTTTTTT. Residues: CAWSTWGQGAQTGELFF.